This T cell receptor (beta chain) was captured in a study of human T cells and chemical hapten exposure. On the study more broadly: Patches that contained 0.01% DPC were applied to the upper back and read at 6 days.

Study findings and constraints: With regard to DPC sensitization, TCRs above 1 in 1000 frequency did not change.

In this sample, this clonotype turned up a few times. Its specificity is unknown. The time point here: patch test 1, 2 weeks after DPC sensitization. Treatment in this sample: therapeutic diphenylcyclopropenone sensitization with weekly scalp DPC. Blood was drawn before each patch test was applied. TCRdb ran MiXCR on the RACE reads and lists one entry per CDR3 protein. This table has some 180,000 distinct CDR3 sequences, around 24% appearing once. The TCR was taken from a woman between 50 and 59 years old with alopecia areata. Some clones in this sample may be carry-over from other donors' samples. The input for sequencing was whole blood, taken in connection with sensitization to the hapten diphenylcyclopropenone (DPC).

Here the CDR3 reads CASSVTSGNTDTQYF. CDR3 DNA sequence: TGTGCCAGCAGCGTAACTAGCGGGAACACAGATACGCAGTATTTT. The genes are TRBV12-3 or TRBV12-4 and TRBJ2-3, with 10 bases identical to TRBD2. V dropped 6 bases and J dropped 2; count of bases not matched to a gene: 5. The CDR3 runs to 15 residues.